This TCR beta chain was found in a study of cytomegalovirus exposure and HLA in healthy donors. Germline V CDR1 and CDR2: SGDLS, YYNGEE. The CDR3 length is 16 residues. With 5 bases clipped from V and 1 base from J, the junction kept 5 bases outside the gene matches. The PCR employed 60 Vbeta primers together with 13 Jbeta primers. Method: immunoSEQ multiplex PCR; TCRdb's copy keeps in-frame clones and lacks some. In the table there are some 120,000 clones, about 80% of which are singletons. This clonotype originated in a man younger than 30 in good health and CMV-seronegative. The chain uses TRBV9 and TRBJ2-2; 10 nucleotides match TRBD2. Sequencing was done on a sample of PBMCs. CDR3 residues: CASRPTSGVNTGELFF. The CDR3 nucleotides read TGTGCCAGCAGACCCACTAGCGGGGTGAACACCGGGGAGCTGTTTTTT.